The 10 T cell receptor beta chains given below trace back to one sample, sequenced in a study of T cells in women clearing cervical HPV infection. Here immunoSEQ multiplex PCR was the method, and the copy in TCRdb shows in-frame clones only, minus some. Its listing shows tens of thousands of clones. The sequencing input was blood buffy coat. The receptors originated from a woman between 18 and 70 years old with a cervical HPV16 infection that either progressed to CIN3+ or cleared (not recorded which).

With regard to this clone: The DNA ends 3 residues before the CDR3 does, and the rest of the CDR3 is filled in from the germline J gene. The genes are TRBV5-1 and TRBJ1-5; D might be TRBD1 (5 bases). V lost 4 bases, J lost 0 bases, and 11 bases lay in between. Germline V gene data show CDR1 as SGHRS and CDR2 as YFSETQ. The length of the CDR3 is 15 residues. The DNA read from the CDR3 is TGCGCCAGCAGCCCAACGGGGGGTAGCAATCAGCCC. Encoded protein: CASSPTGGSNQP. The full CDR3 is CASSPTGGSNQPQHF.

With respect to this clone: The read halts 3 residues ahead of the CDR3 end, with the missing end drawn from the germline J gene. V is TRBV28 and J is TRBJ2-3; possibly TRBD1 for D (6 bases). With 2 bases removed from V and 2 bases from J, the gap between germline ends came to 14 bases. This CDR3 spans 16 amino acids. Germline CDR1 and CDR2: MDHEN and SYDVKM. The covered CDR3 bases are TGTGCCAGCAGTTTAGGGGACATTGGATACACAGATACG. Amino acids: CASSLGDIGYTDT. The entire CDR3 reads CASSLGDIGYTDTQYF.

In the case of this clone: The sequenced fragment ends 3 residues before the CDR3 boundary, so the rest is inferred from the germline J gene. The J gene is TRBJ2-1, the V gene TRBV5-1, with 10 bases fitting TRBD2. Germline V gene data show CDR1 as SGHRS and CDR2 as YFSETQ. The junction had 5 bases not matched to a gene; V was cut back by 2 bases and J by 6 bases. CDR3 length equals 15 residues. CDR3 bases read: TGCGCCAGCAGCTTAGCGGGAGGGCCGGGCAATGAG. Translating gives CASSLAGGPGNE. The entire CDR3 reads CASSLAGGPGNEQFF.

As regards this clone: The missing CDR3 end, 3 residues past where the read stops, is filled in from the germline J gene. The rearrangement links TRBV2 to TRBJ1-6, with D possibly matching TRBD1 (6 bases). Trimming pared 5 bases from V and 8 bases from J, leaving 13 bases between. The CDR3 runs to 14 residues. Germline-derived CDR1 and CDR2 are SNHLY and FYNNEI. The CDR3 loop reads CASSREGEYSPLHF. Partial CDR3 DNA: TGTGCCAGCAGTCGGGAGGGGGAATATTCACCC.

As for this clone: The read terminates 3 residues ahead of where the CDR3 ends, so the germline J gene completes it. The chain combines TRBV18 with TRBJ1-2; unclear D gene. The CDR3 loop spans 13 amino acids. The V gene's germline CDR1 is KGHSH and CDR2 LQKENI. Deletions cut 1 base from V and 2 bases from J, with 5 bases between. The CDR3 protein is CASSPRGNYGYTF. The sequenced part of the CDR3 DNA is TGTGCCAGCTCACCACGAGGGAACTATGGC.

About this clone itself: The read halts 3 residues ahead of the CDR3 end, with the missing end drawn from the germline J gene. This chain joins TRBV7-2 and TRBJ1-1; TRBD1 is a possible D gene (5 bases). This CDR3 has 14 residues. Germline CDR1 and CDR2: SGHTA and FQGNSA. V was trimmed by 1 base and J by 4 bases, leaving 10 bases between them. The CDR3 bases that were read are TGTGCCAGCAGCTTAGACGGGGGTGCCACTGAA. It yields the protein CASSLDGGATE. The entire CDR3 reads CASSLDGGATEAFF.

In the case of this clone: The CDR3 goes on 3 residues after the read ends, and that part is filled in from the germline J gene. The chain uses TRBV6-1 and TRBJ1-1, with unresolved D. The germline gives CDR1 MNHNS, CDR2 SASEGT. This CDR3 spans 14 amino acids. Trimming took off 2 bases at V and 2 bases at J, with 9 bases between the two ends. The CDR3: CASSEPGTNTEAFF. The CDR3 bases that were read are TGTGCCAGCAGTGAACCAGGCACCAACACTGAA.

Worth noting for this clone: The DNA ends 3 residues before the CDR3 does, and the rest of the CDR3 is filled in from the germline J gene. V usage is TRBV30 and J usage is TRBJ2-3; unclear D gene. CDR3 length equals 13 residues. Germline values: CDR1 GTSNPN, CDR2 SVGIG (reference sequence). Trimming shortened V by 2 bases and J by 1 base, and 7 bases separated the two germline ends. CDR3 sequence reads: CAWSIPGTDTQYF. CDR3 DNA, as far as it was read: TGTGCCTGGAGTATCCCCGGCACAGATACG.

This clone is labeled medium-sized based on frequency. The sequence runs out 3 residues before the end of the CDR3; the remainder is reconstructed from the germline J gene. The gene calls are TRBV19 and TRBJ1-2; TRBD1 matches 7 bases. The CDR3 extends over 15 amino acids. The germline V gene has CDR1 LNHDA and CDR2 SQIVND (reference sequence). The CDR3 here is CASTLRPGQVYRYTF. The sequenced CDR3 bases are TGTGCCAGTACCCTACGCCCTGGACAGGTTTACCGC.

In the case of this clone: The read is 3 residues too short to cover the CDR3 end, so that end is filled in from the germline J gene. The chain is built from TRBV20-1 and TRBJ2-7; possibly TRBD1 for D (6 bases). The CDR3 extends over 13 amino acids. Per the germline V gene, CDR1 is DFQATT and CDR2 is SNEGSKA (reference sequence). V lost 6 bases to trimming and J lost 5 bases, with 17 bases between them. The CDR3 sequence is CSALGTTVDEQYF. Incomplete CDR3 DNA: TGCAGTGCGCTCGGGACAACGGTAGACGAG.